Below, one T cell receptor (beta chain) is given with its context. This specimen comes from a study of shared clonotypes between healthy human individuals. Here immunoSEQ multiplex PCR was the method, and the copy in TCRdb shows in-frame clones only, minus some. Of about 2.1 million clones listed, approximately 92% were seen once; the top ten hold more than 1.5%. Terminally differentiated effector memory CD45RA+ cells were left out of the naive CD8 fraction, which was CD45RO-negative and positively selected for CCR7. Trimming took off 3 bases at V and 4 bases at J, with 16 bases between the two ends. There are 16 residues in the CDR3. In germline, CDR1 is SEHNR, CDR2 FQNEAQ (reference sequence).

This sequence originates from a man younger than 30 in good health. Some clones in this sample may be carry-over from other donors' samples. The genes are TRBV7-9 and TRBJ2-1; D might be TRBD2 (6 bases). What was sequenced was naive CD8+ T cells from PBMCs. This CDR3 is CASSLGSRDHYNEQFF. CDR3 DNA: TGTGCCAGCAGCTTGGGTTCGCGGGACCATTACAATGAGCAGTTCTTC. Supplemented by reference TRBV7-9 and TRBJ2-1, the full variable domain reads DTGVSQNPRHKITKRGQNVTFRCDPISEHNRLYWYRQTLGQGPEFLTYFQNEAQLEKSRLLSDRFSAERPKGSFSTLEIQRTEQGDSAMYLCASSLGSRDHYNEQFFGPGTRLTVL.